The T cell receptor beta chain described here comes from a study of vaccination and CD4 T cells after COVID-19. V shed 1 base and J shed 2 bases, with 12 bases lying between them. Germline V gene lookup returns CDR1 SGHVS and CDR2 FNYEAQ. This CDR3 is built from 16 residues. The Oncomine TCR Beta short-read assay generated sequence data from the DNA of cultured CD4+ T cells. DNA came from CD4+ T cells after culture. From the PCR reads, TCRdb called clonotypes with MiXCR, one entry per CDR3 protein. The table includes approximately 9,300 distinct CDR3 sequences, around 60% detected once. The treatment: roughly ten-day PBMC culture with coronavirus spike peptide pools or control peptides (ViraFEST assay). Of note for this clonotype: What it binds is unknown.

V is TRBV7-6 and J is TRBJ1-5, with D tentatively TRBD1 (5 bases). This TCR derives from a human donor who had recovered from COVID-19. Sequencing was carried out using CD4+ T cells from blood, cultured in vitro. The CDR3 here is CASSLGQGLGNQPQHF. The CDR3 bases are TGTGCCAGCAGCTTAGGTCAGGGTCTGGGCAATCAGCCCCAGCATTTT.